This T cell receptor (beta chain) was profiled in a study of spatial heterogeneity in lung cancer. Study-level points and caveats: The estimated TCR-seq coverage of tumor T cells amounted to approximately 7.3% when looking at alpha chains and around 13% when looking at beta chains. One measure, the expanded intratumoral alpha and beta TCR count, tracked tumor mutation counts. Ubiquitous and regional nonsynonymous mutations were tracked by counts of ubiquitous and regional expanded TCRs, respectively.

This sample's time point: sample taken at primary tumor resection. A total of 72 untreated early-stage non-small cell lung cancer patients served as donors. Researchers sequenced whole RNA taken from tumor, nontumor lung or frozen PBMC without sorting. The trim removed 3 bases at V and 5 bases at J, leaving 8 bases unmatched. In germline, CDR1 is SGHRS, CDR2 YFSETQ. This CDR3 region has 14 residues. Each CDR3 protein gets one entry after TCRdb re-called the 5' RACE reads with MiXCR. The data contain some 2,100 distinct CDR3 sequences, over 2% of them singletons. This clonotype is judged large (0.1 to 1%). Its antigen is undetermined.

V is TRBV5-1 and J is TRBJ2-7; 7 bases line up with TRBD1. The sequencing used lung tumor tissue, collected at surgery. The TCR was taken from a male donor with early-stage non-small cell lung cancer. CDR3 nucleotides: TGCGCCAGCAGCTCCGAGGGGGCGAAGGACGAGCAGTACTTC. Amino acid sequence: CASSSEGAKDEQYF.